The entry below gives a single T cell receptor (beta chain) sequence along with its context. The data were taken from a study of PD-1 blockade in classical Hodgkin lymphoma. Profiling relied on immunoSEQ multiplex PCR, and the TCRdb table lists in-frame clones only, not all of them. This table has fewer than 100,000 clones, roughly 90% appearing once. Germline CDR1 reads SGDLS; CDR2 reads YYNGEE. The CDR3 is 14 amino acids. V was pared by 2 bases and J by 5 bases, with 3 bases of the junction left unmatched. No patient escaped relapse after autologous stem cell transplantation, and brentuximab vedotin exposure varied.

This clonotype was obtained from a human donor with classical Hodgkin lymphoma. The material was peripheral blood mononuclear cells (PBMCs), obtained at baseline. The chain couples TRBV9 to TRBJ2-1; 8 bases agree with TRBD2. CDR3 amino acids: CASSVTGGNNEQFF. CDR3 bases: TGTGCCAGCAGCGTCACGGGAGGGAACAATGAGCAGTTCTTC.